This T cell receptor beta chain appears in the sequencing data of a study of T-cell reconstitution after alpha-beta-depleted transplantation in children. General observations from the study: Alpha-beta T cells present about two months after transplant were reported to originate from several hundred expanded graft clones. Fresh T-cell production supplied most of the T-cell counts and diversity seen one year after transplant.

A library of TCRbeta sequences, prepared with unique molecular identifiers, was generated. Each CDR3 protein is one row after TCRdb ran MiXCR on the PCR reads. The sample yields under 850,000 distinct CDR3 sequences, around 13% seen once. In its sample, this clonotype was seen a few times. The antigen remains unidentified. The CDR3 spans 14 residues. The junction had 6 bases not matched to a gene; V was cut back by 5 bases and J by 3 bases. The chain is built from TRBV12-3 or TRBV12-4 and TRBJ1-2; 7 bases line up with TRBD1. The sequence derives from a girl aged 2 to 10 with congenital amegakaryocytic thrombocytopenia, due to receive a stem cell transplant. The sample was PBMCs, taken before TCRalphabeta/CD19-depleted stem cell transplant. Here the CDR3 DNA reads TGTGCCAGCAGTGCCTCCGGGACAGACTATGGCTACACCTTC. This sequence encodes CASSASGTDYGYTF.